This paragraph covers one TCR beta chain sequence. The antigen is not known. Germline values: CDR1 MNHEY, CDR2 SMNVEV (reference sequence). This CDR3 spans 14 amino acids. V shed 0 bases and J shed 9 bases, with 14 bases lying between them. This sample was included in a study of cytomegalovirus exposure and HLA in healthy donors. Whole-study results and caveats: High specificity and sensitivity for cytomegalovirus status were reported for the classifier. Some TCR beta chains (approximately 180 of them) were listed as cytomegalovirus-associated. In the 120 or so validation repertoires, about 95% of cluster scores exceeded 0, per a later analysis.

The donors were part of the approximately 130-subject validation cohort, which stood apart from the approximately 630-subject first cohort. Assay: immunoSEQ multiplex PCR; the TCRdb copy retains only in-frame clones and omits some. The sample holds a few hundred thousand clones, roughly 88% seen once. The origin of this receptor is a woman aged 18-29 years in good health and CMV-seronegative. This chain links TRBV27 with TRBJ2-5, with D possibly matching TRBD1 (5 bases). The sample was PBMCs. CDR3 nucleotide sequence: TGTGCCAGCAGTTTATCCGCAGCAGGGTTGGCCCAGTACTTC. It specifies CASSLSAAGLAQYF.